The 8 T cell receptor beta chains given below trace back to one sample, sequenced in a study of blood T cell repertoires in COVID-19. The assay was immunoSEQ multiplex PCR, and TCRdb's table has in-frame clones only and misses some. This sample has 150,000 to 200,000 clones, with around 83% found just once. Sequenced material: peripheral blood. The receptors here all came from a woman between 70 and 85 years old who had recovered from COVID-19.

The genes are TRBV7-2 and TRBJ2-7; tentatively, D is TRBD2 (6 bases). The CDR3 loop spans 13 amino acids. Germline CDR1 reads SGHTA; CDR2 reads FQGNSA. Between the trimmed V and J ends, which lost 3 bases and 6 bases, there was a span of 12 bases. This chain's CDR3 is CASSLGLASEQYF. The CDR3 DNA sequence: TGTGCCAGCAGCTTGGGTCTAGCGTCCGAGCAGTACTTC. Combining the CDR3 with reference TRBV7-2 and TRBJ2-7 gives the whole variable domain GAGVSQSPSNKVTEKGKDVELRCDPISGHTALYWYRQSLGQGLEFLIYFQGNSAPDKSGLPSDRFSAERTGGSVSTLTIQRTQQEDSAVYLCASSLGLASEQYFGPGTRLTVT.

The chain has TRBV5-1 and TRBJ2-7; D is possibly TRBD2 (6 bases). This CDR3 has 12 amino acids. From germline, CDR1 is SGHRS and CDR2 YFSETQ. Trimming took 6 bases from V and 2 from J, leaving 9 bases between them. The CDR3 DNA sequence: TGCGCCAGCACCGGCGGGGCCTACGAGCAGTACTTC. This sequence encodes CASTGGAYEQYF.

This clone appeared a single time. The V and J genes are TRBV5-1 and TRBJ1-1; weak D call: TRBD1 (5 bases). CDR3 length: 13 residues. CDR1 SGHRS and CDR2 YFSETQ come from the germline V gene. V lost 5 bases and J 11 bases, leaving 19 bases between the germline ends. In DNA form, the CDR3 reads TGCGCCAGCAGGGAGCCCCTTCAGAAGGGGGCTTTCTTT. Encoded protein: CASREPLQKGAFF.

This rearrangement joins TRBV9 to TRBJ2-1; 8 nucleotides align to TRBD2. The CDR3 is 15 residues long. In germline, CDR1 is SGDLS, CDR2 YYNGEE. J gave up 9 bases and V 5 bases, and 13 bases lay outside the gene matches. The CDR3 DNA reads TGTGCCAGCAGGCCGGGGGGGCAGGAGGTGGGTGAGCAGTTCTTC. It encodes CASRPGGQEVGEQFF.

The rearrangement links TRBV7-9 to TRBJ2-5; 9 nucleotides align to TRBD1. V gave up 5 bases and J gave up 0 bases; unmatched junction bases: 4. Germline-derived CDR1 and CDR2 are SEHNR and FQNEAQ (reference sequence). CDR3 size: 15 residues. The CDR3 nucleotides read TGTGCCAGCAGCGCCCGACAGGGGGACCAAGAGACCCAGTACTTC. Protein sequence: CASSARQGDQETQYF.

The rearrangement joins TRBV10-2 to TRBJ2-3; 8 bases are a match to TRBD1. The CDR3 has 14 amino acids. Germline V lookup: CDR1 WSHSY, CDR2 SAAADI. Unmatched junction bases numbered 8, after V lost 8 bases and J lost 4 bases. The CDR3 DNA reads TGCGCCAGCTTGGGCGGCAGGGGGCCAGATACGCAGTATTTT. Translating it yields CASLGGRGPDTQYF.

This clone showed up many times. For the CDR3, the DNA is TGCGCCAGCAGCGCACAAGACGGACTAGCGGGCCGCCAGCAGTTCTTC. Protein sequence: CASSAQDGLAGRQQFF. The J gene is TRBJ2-1, the V gene TRBV5-1; 11 bases align to TRBD2. Germline lookup yields CDR1 SGHRS and CDR2 YFSETQ. The CDR3 extends over 16 amino acids. Trimming cost V 4 bases and J 11 bases; bases outside gene matches: 14.

CDR3 loop: CASSVDASGTYEQYF. The CDR3 DNA sequence: TGTGCCAGTAGTGTGGACGCTAGCGGGACCTACGAGCAGTACTTC. This chain joins TRBV19 and TRBJ2-7; TRBD2 aligns across 9 bases. The germline gives CDR1 LNHDA, CDR2 SQIVND (reference sequence). This CDR3 contains 15 residues. The V gene end was trimmed by 5 bases and the J gene end by 2 bases; junction bases not matched to a gene: 7.